What follows is one T cell receptor beta chain and its context. This entry comes from a study of blood T cell repertoires in COVID-19. Data came from immunoSEQ multiplex PCR; TCRdb stores just in-frame clones and leaves some out. This sample carries 240,000 or so clones, about 80% of them seen once, and the ten largest clones take around 2%. Germline V gene lookup returns CDR1 DFQATT and CDR2 SNEGSKA (reference sequence). The V gene end was trimmed by 3 bases and the J gene end by 0 bases; junction bases not matched to a gene: 9. The length of the CDR3 is 16 residues. The source is a young man who had recovered from COVID-19. The specimen sequenced was peripheral blood. The chain carries TRBV20-1 and TRBJ1-1, with 8 bases matching TRBD1. The CDR3 loop reads CSASLGTGTVNTEAFF. The CDR3 region has the DNA TGCAGTGCTAGTTTAGGGACAGGAACGGTGAACACTGAAGCTTTCTTT.